Below are 25 T cell receptor beta chains sequenced from a single sample in a study of blood T cells in healthy people across ages. Through a sample-barcoded 5' primer and a J-beta primer mix, a second PCR was run for about 7 to 12 cycles. TCRdb reprocessed the 5' RACE reads via MiXCR and lists one record per CDR3 protein. The sample shows around 1,500,000 distinct CDR3 sequences, roughly 30% of them seen only once. The sequencing input was blood. The origin of the receptors is a woman in her twenties or thirties in good health.

This clonotype was picked up many times. The V gene is TRBV3-1, the J gene TRBJ2-7; TRBD2 might be the D (5 bases). V was pared by 0 bases and J by 11 bases, with 11 bases between. CDR1 is LGHDT, CDR2 YNNKEL, per germline (reference sequence). CDR3 length: 12 amino acids. CDR3: CASSQERVGKYF. The DNA of the CDR3 is TGTGCCAGCAGCCAAGAGCGGGTGGGCAAGTACTTC.

Note on this clonotype: This may come from a read error, since a much larger clone is one base off. CDR3 bases: TGCAGCTCCTCTAGCGGGGTAGGGAATGAGCAGTTCTTC. Protein product: CSSSSGVGNEQFF. The V call is TRBV29-1, the J call TRBJ2-1, with 9 positions matching TRBD2. J gave up 7 bases and V 8 bases, and 9 bases lay outside the gene matches. Looked up from germline, CDR1 is SQVTM and CDR2 is ANQGSEA. The CDR3 runs 13 residues.

This chain joins TRBV5-1 and TRBJ2-3, with D unclear. V lost 0 bases, J lost 1 base, and 15 bases lay in between. Per germline, CDR1 SGHRS and CDR2 YFSETQ. CDR3 size: 17 residues. The CDR3 protein is CASSLGLIGIRTDTQYF. CDR3 sequence (DNA): TGCGCCAGCAGCTTGGGGCTCATTGGTATTCGCACAGATACGCAGTATTTT.

The chain recombines TRBV5-1 with TRBJ1-2; 8 bases match TRBD1. This CDR3 has 16 amino acids. Germline CDR1 reads SGHRS; CDR2 reads YFSETQ. J was trimmed by 6 bases and V by 1 base; bases with no gene match: 11. CDR3 amino acids: CASSLTLTGAPNGYTF. CDR3 coding DNA: TGCGCCAGCAGCTTGACCTTGACAGGGGCTCCTAATGGCTACACCTTC.

This rearrangement joins TRBV5-4 to TRBJ2-7, with TRBD1 matching over 11 bases. The CDR3 is 14 residues long. CDR1 is SGHNT and CDR2 is YYREEE in the germline V gene (reference sequence). Unmatched junction bases numbered 5, after V lost 4 bases and J lost 5 bases. CDR3 nucleotides: TGTGCCAGCAGCCAAGGGGACAGGGGGAACGAGCAGTACTTC. Its translation is CASSQGDRGNEQYF. The full variable domain, with the rest looked up from reference TRBV5-4 and TRBJ2-7, is ETGVTQSPTHLIKTRGQQVTLRCSSQSGHNTVSWYQQALGQGPQFIFQYYREEENGRGNFPPRFSGLQFPNYSSELNVNALELDDSALYLCASSQGDRGNEQYFGPGTRLTVT.

The chain carries TRBV5-1 and TRBJ1-2; 7 positions agree with TRBD1. CDR1 and CDR2 from the germline V gene are SGHRS and YFSETQ. The CDR3 length is 14 residues. The junction had 8 bases not matched to a gene; V was cut back by 3 bases and J by 6 bases. For the CDR3, the DNA is TGCGCCAGCAGCTGGGAGAGACAGGGAGATGGCTACACCTTC. Its translation: CASSWERQGDGYTF.

V and J are TRBV7-2 and TRBJ1-2; 8 nucleotides match TRBD1. This CDR3 spans 16 amino acids. The germline gives CDR1 SGHTA, CDR2 FQGNSA. V lost 4 bases to trimming and J lost 8 bases; unmatched junction nucleotides: 15. CDR3 in amino acids: CASSSDWTTGTGGYTF. For the CDR3, the DNA is TGTGCCAGCAGCTCGGACTGGACGACAGGGACAGGCGGCTACACCTTC.

This clonotype was seen only a few times. This rearrangement joins TRBV2 to TRBJ2-7; TRBD2 is a possible D gene (7 bases). The CDR3 totals 15 residues. The V gene lost 4 bases and the J gene lost 2 bases, with 15 bases spanning the gap. CDR1 SNHLY and CDR2 FYNNEI come from the germline V gene. CDR3 nucleotide sequence: TGTGCCAGCAGTGGAGGGGGGGCCCTACCCTACGAGCAGTACTTC. Amino acids: CASSGGGALPYEQYF. Based on the CDR3 plus reference TRBV2 and TRBJ2-7, the full variable domain is EPEVTQTPSHQVTQMGQEVILRCVPISNHLYFYWYRQILGQKVEFLVSFYNNEISEKSEIFDDQFSVERPDGSNFTLKIRSTKLEDSAMYFCASSGGGALPYEQYFGPGTRLTVT.

This clonotype has more than one count but fewer than ten. V gene TRBV7-2 combines with J gene TRBJ2-5, with D perhaps matching TRBD1 or TRBD2 (5 bases each). Trimming left V 5 bases short and J 11 bases short, with 18 bases between. The germline V gene encodes CDR1 SGHTA and CDR2 FQGNSA. The CDR3 sequence is 13 residues long. The CDR3 DNA reads TGTGCCAGCAGCCAAGGGTGGGGGTTTGAGCAGTACTTC. It encodes CASSQGWGFEQYF.

V is TRBV27 and J is TRBJ1-1, with unresolved D. Per the germline V gene, CDR1 is MNHEY and CDR2 is SMNVEV (reference sequence). The CDR3 sequence is 14 residues long. V gave up 4 bases and J gave up 1 base, with 10 bases separating them. The CDR3 DNA is TGTGCCAGCAGTTCCTCTTTACCGAACACTGAAGCTTTCTTT. Its translation: CASSSSLPNTEAFF.

The chain joins TRBV19 to TRBJ2-1, with D possibly TRBD2 on 6 matching bases. Germline V CDR1 and CDR2: LNHDA, SQIVND (reference sequence). Trimming removed 8 bases from V and 8 bases from J, with 22 bases in between. This CDR3 comprises 15 residues. DNA of the CDR3: TGTGCCAGTCGGGGACTGGCTGAGGCCGCGGATGAGCAGTTCTTC. Translated: CASRGLAEAADEQFF.

This clonotype was detected a few times. The V and J genes are TRBV14 and TRBJ1-5, with TRBD1 identical over 7 bases. In germline, CDR1 is SGHDN, CDR2 FVKESK. The CDR3 totals 15 residues. V shed 4 bases and J 6 bases; nucleotides not matched to a gene: 9. The CDR3 region has the DNA TGTGCCAGCAGCCCTGGGACAGTCATTGGTCAGCCCCAGCATTTT. Translated, it gives CASSPGTVIGQPQHF.

In its sample, this clonotype was seen many times. The genes are TRBV4-1 and TRBJ2-7, with D possibly matching TRBD2 (5 bases). The CDR3 length is 15 residues. V lost 0 bases to trimming and J lost 1 base, with 10 bases between them. From germline, CDR1 is MGHRA and CDR2 YSYEKL. The CDR3 loop is CASSQEWRASYEQYF. Written as DNA, the CDR3 is TGCGCCAGCAGCCAAGAATGGCGGGCATCCTACGAGCAGTACTTC.

This chain uses TRBV27 with TRBJ2-4; 8 bases align to TRBD1. Germline-derived CDR1 and CDR2 are MNHEY and SMNVEV (reference sequence). The V segment lost 3 bases and the J segment 7 bases; nucleotides outside the gene matches: 2. This CDR3 is 13 amino acids long. The CDR3, as DNA: TGTGCCAGCAGTTTCGGACAGGGCAACATTCAGTACTTC. Its translation: CASSFGQGNIQYF.

The chain carries TRBV20-1 and TRBJ2-3; 7 bases align to TRBD1. This CDR3 contains 16 residues. V lost 5 bases, J lost 4 bases, and 15 bases stayed unmatched. Looked up from germline, CDR1 is DFQATT and CDR2 is SNEGSKA (reference sequence). In DNA form, the CDR3 reads TGCAGTGCTCCTAGCCGCGACAGGGAGTTCCCAGATACGCAGTATTTT. Translation: CSAPSRDREFPDTQYF.

The gene calls are TRBV6-2 or TRBV6-3 and TRBJ2-1; D gene unclear. Germline V gene lookup returns CDR1 MNHEY and CDR2 SVGEGT. This CDR3 is built from 13 residues. Trimming removed 2 bases from V and 14 bases from J, with 16 bases in between. The DNA of the CDR3 is TGTGCCAGCAGTTACGCAAACGCCGAAAAGGAGTTCTTC. This translates into CASSYANAEKEFF.

In this sample, this clonotype turned up many times. The V call is TRBV29-1, the J call TRBJ2-1; 7 bases match TRBD1. Germline V gives CDR1 SQVTM, CDR2 ANQGSEA. J gave up 8 bases and V 7 bases, and 8 bases lay outside the gene matches. This CDR3 contains 12 residues. The CDR3 reads CSGQGGGDEQFF. CDR3 nucleotides: TGCAGCGGACAGGGCGGAGGCGATGAGCAGTTCTTC.

This clonotype turned up a few times. The V gene is TRBV19, the J gene TRBJ1-5; 7 bases fit TRBD1. Germline V lookup: CDR1 LNHDA, CDR2 SQIVND (reference sequence). The trim removed 4 bases at V and 4 bases at J, leaving 13 bases unmatched. This CDR3 region has 17 residues. The CDR3 region has the DNA TGTGCCAGTAGTAACCTTTGGGAGGGGGCGCCTAATCAGCCCCAGCATTTT. Residues: CASSNLWEGAPNQPQHF.

The rearrangement links TRBV15 to TRBJ2-5; 10 positions match TRBD2. CDR3 length: 17 amino acids. After removal of 2 bases from V and 5 bases from J, the junction contained 11 bases not matched to a gene. CDR1 LNHNV and CDR2 YYDKDF come from the germline V gene (reference sequence). CDR3: CATSRIPAGGPRETQYF. CDR3 coding DNA: TGTGCCACCAGCAGAATCCCAGCGGGAGGGCCTCGGGAGACCCAGTACTTC.

The chain combines TRBV6-5 with TRBJ2-7; the match to TRBD1 covers 8 bases. The CDR3 is 14 residues long. The germline CDR1 and CDR2 sequences are MNHEY and SVGAGI. The V and J ends lost 7 bases and 4 bases, in that order; junction bases with no gene match: 9. CDR3 coding DNA: TGTGCCAGCAATCCCTTTCAGGGGGCTTACGAGCAGTACTTC. Its translation is CASNPFQGAYEQYF.

As regards this clonotype: Given a much more abundant clone one base away, this may be a read error. CDR3 in amino acids: CASSLTQASGGFSYEQYF. For the CDR3, the DNA is TGTGCCAGCAGCTTAACGCAGGCTAGCGGGGGGTTCTCCTACGAGCAGTACTTC. The chain couples TRBV7-6 to TRBJ2-7, with 11 bases aligning to TRBD2. Germline-derived CDR1 and CDR2 are SGHVS and FNYEAQ. The CDR3 is 18 amino acids. With V trimmed by 2 bases and J by 0 bases, 9 bases remained unmatched.

This chain connects TRBV4-3 to TRBJ2-7, with 12 nucleotides matching TRBD2. The germline gives CDR1 LGHNA, CDR2 YSLEER. The junction had 10 bases not matched to a gene; V was cut back by 4 bases and J by 6 bases. The CDR3 has 16 residues. The CDR3 nucleotides read TGCGCCAGCAGCCGAGAGGCTAGCGGGAGGGTGGCCGAGCAGTACTTC. It specifies CASSREASGRVAEQYF.

This chain uses TRBV5-1 with TRBJ2-3; the D call may be TRBD1 or TRBD2 (6 bases each). This CDR3 region has 15 residues. Per germline, CDR1 SGHRS and CDR2 YFSETQ. Trimming shortened V by 1 base and J by 5 bases, and 14 bases separated the two germline ends. CDR3 in DNA: TGCGCCAGCAGCTTGAGAGGAAGGGGGGTAGATACGCAGTATTTT. The encoded protein is CASSLRGRGVDTQYF.

This clonotype was seen a handful of times. The V gene is TRBV7-2, the J gene TRBJ2-5; TRBD2 matches 11 bases. Germline assignment: CDR1 SGHTA and CDR2 FQGNSA. Germline trimming cut 8 bases from V and 7 bases from J; bases unmatched to any gene: 6. The CDR3 contains 13 residues. DNA of the CDR3: TGTGCCAGCCGTGGACTAGCGGGTCTGACCCAGTACTTC. Its translation: CASRGLAGLTQYF.

This clonotype has only a few counts. The chain employs TRBV20-1 and TRBJ2-7; D uncertain. Between the trimmed V and J ends, which lost 4 bases and 2 bases, there was a span of 12 bases. This CDR3 has 13 amino acids. CDR1 is DFQATT, CDR2 SNEGSKA, per germline (reference sequence). CDR3 region: CSANDDWTYEQYF. The DNA of the CDR3 is TGCAGTGCTAACGATGACTGGACCTACGAGCAGTACTTC.